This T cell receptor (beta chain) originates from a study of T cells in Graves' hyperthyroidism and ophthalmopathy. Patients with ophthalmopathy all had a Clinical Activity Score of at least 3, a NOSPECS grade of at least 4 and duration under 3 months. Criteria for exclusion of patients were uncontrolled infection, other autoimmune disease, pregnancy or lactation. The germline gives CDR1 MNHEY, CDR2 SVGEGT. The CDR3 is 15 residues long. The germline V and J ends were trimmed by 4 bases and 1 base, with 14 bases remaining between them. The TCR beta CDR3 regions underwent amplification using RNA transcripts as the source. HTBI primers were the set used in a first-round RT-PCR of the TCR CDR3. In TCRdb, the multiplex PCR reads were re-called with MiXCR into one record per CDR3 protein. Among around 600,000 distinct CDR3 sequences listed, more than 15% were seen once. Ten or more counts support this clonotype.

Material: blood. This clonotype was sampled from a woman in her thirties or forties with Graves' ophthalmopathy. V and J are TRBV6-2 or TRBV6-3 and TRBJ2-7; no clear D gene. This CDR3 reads CASSWKESRSYEQYF. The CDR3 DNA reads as TGTGCCAGCAGTTGGAAAGAGTCTCGGTCCTACGAGCAGTACTTC.